A selection of T cell receptor beta chains follows, all from one sample in a study of T cell changes during pregnancy in multiple sclerosis. Using immunoSEQ multiplex PCR, the repertoire was profiled, and TCRdb retains in-frame clones only, with some absent. The data show about 74,000 clones, with around 90% seen just once and roughly 1.5% held by the top ten. Material: peripheral blood, obtained in the third trimester of pregnancy. Source of these receptors: a female donor with multiple sclerosis, enrolled in a pregnancy study. CDR3s include the opening cysteine and the closing phenylalanine or tryptophan. The D gene is left open where the match is weak. Part of the rows lack a size; the others show once, few, many or a class for expanded clones.

>-|TRBJ1-4|TRBV7-9|-
CASSRRTVRHEKLFF
TGTGCCAGCAGCCGACGGACAGTCCGACATGAAAAACTGTTTTTT
>-|TRBJ2-7|TRBV5-1|TRBD1
CASSRLWTGSSYEQYF
TGCGCCAGCAGCAGACTTTGGACAGGAAGCTCCTACGAGCAGTACTTC
>-|TRBJ2-1|TRBV7-2|TRBD1
CASSSRTGGDYNEQFF
TGTGCCAGCAGCTCCCGGACAGGGGGCGACTACAATGAGCAGTTCTTC
>-|TRBJ1-1|TRBV7-9|TRBD1
CASSLARAGGADEAFF
TGTGCCAGCAGCTTAGCGAGGGCAGGGGGCGCGGATGAAGCTTTCTTT
>-|TRBJ1-6|TRBV28|TRBD1
CASSLPWTGIYNSPLHF
TGTGCCAGCAGTTTACCCTGGACAGGGATCTATAATTCACCCCTCCACTTT
>once|TRBJ1-1|TRBV5-1|-
CASSSVHSGANTEAFF
TGCGCCAGCAGCTCCGTACATTCAGGGGCGAACACTGAAGCTTTCTTT
>-|TRBJ1-1|TRBV6-5|-
CASSFGASPEAFF
TGTGCCAGCAGTTTCGGAGCGAGCCCTGAAGCTTTCTTT
>-|TRBJ2-5|TRBV5-4|TRBD2
CASSLVGLALETQYF
TGTGCCAGCAGCTTGGTGGGACTAGCGCTAGAGACCCAGTACTTC
>-|TRBJ2-2|TRBV19|-
CASSEGTTNTGELFF
TGTGCCAGTAGTGAGGGCACTACGAACACCGGGGAGCTGTTTTTT
>-|TRBJ2-7|TRBV5-1|TRBD2
CASSFGGAWYEQYF
TGCGCCAGCAGCTTCGGGGGGGCGTGGTACGAGCAGTACTTC
>-|TRBJ1-1|TRBV4-1|-
CASSQGDTMNTEAFF
TGCGCCAGCAGCCAAGGAGACACCATGAACACTGAAGCTTTCTTT
>-|TRBJ2-1|TRBV5-1|TRBD2
CASSVGTRTYNEQFF
TGCGCCAGCAGCGTCGGGACTAGAACATACAATGAGCAGTTCTTC
>-|TRBJ1-6|TRBV9|TRBD1
CASSAGQVNSPLHF
TGTGCCAGCAGCGCGGGACAGGTCAATTCACCCCTCCACTTT
>-|TRBJ2-7|TRBV7-2|TRBD1
CASSLALTGLYSSYEQYF
TGTGCCAGCAGCTTAGCGCTGACAGGGCTTTACAGCTCCTACGAGCAGTACTTC
>few|TRBJ1-1|TRBV5-6|-
CASSFVGGTEAFF
TGTGCCAGCAGCTTCGTCGGAGGAACTGAAGCTTTCTTT
>once|TRBJ1-4|TRBV4-2|TRBD1
CASSHHPRQGNEKLFF
TGTGCCAGCAGCCACCACCCCCGACAGGGGAATGAAAAACTGTTTTTT
>-|TRBJ2-1|TRBV29-1|-
CSVVRGSSYNEQFF
TGCAGCGTTGTTCGGGGAAGCTCCTACAATGAGCAGTTCTTC
>-|TRBJ2-5|TRBV5-6|TRBD2
CASSLTSGEKTQYF
TGTGCCAGCAGCTTGACTAGCGGGGAAAAGACCCAGTACTTC
>-|TRBJ2-1|TRBV5-1|TRBD1
CASSFTGGSAEQFF
TGCGCCAGCAGCTTTACAGGGGGCTCGGCTGAGCAGTTCTTC
>-|TRBJ2-2|TRBV5-1|-
CASSLDHNTGELFF
TGCGCCAGCAGCTTGGATCATAACACCGGGGAGCTGTTTTTT
>-|TRBJ2-1|TRBV10-1|-
CASSHDSTEQFF
TGCGCCAGCAGCCACGACAGTACTGAGCAGTTCTTC
>-|TRBJ2-7|TRBV18|TRBD1
CASSEGQTYEQYF
TGTGCCAGCTCAGAGGGACAGACTTACGAGCAGTACTTC
>-|TRBJ1-1|TRBV15|TRBD1
CATSRPGGLGTEAFF
TGTGCCACCAGCAGGCCAGGGGGGCTAGGCACTGAAGCTTTCTTT
>-|TRBJ2-2|TRBV2|-
CASREIGELFF
TGTGCCAGCAGAGAGATCGGGGAGCTGTTTTTT
>-|TRBJ1-5|TRBV7-9|-
CASSPQGYSNQPQHF
TGTGCCAGCAGCCCACAGGGCTATAGCAATCAGCCCCAGCATTTT
>few|TRBJ2-3|TRBV7-2|TRBD2
CASSSVAGASTDTQYF
TGTGCCAGCAGCTCAGTAGCGGGGGCTTCCACAGATACGCAGTATTTT
>-|TRBJ2-1|TRBV6-1|-
CASIPGTLLYNEQFF
TGTGCCAGCATTCCCGGGACTCTACTTTACAATGAGCAGTTCTTC
>-|TRBJ2-7|TRBV27|-
CASSFSRTVYEQYF
TGTGCCAGCAGTTTTTCCAGGACTGTCTACGAGCAGTACTTC
>-|TRBJ2-7|TRBV25-1|-
CASSETGEQYF
TGTGCCAGCAGTGAAACGGGAGAGCAGTACTTC
>-|TRBJ2-1|TRBV7-9|TRBD2
CASSLVLAGGSEQFF
TGTGCCAGCAGCTTAGTACTAGCGGGGGGGAGTGAGCAGTTCTTC
>-|TRBJ1-2|TRBV5-6|-
CASSLEGGGGYTF
TGTGCCAGCAGCCTCGAGGGCGGAGGTGGCTACACCTTC
>-|TRBJ1-4|TRBV19|-
CASSRGTNEKLFF
TGTGCCAGTAGCCGGGGTACTAATGAAAAACTGTTTTTT
>-|TRBJ1-5|TRBV19|-
CASSMSRGRNQPQHF
TGTGCCAGTAGTATGTCCAGGGGTCGTAATCAGCCCCAGCATTTT
>-|TRBJ2-3|TRBV7-2|TRBD2
CASSLRLAGAPDTQYF
TGTGCCAGCAGCTTAAGACTAGCGGGGGCCCCAGATACGCAGTATTTT
>-|TRBJ1-2|TRBV5-1|-
CASSLETVNYGYTF
TGCGCCAGCAGCTTGGAAACTGTGAACTATGGCTACACCTTC
>-|TRBJ2-3|TRBV27|TRBD2
CASSRLAGGTTDTQYF
TGTGCCAGCAGTCGACTAGCGGGGGGGACCACAGATACGCAGTATTTT
>-|TRBJ1-1|TRBV28|-
CASSLFGMNTEAFF
TGTGCCAGCAGTTTATTCGGTATGAACACTGAAGCTTTCTTT
>-|TRBJ1-2|TRBV6-5|TRBD1
CASSRLQGAYGYTF
TGTGCCAGCAGTCGCTTACAGGGGGCGTATGGCTACACCTTC
>-|TRBJ2-7|TRBV28|-
CASSSSNTYEQYF
TGTGCCAGCAGTTCGTCCAACACCTACGAGCAGTACTTC
>-|TRBJ1-1|TRBV27|TRBD1
CASSSTGGTEAFF
TGTGCCAGCAGTTCGACAGGGGGCACTGAAGCTTTCTTT
>-|TRBJ2-4|TRBV4-1|-
CASTDTGLGNIQYF
TGCGCCAGCACCGATACAGGGTTAGGAAACATTCAGTACTTC
>-|TRBJ2-7|TRBV10-1|-
CASSGSRIYEQYF
TGCGCCAGCAGTGGCAGCAGGATTTACGAGCAGTACTTC
>-|TRBJ1-6|TRBV11-2|TRBD1
CASSFPGTGGSPLHF
TGTGCCAGCAGTTTCCCCGGGACAGGGGGTTCACCCCTCCACTTT
>-|TRBJ2-2|TRBV27|-
CASSGLANTGELFF
TGTGCCAGCAGTGGACTTGCGAACACCGGGGAGCTGTTTTTT